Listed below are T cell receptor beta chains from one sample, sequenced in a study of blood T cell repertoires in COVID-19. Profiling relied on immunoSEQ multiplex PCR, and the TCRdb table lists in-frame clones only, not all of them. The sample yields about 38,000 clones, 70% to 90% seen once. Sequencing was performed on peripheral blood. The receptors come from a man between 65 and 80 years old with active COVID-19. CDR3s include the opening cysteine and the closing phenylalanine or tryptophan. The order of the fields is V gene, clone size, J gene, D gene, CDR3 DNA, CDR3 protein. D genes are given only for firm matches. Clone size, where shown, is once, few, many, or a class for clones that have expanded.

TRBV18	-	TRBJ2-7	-	TGTGCCAGCTCACGGTCCGGGAACACTGGCGAGCAGTACTTC	CASSRSGNTGEQYF
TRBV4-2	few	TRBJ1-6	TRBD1	TGTGCCAGCAGCCAAGATCTAGACAGGGGGCTACGCCCGGGATTTTTCTCACCCCTCCACTTT	CASSQDLDRGLRPGFFSPLHF
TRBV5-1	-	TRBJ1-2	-	TGCGCCAGCAGCTCCGAGGACTATGGCTACACCTTC	CASSSEDYGYTF
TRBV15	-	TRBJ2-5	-	TGTGCCACCAGCAGGTTCCCCTTAGAGACCCAGTACTTC	CATSRFPLETQYF
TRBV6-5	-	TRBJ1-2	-	TGTGCCAGCAGCCCCCCTGTGGGCTACACCTTC	CASSPPVGYTF
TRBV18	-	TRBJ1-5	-	TGTGCCAGCTCACCAGTTCCCGGCGGGAATAGCAATCAGCCCCAGCATTTT	CASSPVPGGNSNQPQHF
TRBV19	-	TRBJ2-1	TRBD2	TGTGCCAGCAAAGACCTTAGCGGGACTTACACCTACAATGAGCAGTTCTTC	CASKDLSGTYTYNEQFF
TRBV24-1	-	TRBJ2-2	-	TGTGCCACCAGTGATTCGACTGCGAAAGGGGTAACGGGGGAGCTGTTTTTT	CATSDSTAKGVTGELFF
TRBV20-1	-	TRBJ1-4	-	TGCAGTGCTAGTCAGGGGAGTGAAAAACTGTTTTTT	CSASQGSEKLFF
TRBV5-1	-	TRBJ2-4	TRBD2	TGCGCCAGCAGCTACAGGGTGGGTGGACTAGCGGGAGATTACGACATTCAGTACTTC	CASSYRVGGLAGDYDIQYF
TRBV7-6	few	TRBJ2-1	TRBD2	TGTGCCAGCAGCTTGGGGAGACTAGCGGGACTCAATGAGCAGTTCTTC	CASSLGRLAGLNEQFF
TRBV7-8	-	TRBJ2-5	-	TGTGCCAGCAGCCTAAGGGATTTGCTAGCTGGGGAGACCCAGTACTTC	CASSLRDLLAGETQYF
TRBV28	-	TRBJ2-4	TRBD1	TGTGCCAGCAGTCTGGGACAGTTCCTAGCCAAAAACATTCAGTACTTC	CASSLGQFLAKNIQYF
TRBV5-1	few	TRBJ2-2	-	TGCGCCAGCAGCTCGAACTTACAGGAGAGGGAGCTGTTTTTT	CASSSNLQERELFF
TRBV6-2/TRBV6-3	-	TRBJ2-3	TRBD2	TGTGCCAGCAGTTCTCCCGCGGGAGGCACAGATACGCAGTATTTT	CASSSPAGGTDTQYF
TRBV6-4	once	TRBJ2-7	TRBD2	TGTGCCAGCAGTAGACTAGCGGGGGGCGATAACTCCTACGAGCAGTACTTC	CASSRLAGGDNSYEQYF
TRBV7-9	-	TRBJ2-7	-	TGTGCCAGCAGCCCCCCAGCGGCCTACGAGCAGTACTTC	CASSPPAAYEQYF
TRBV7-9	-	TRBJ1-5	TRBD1	TGTGCCAGCAGCTCAAAAGACAGGGGGGTTAGCAATCAGCCCCAGCATTTT	CASSSKDRGVSNQPQHF
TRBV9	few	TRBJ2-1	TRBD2	TGTGCCAGCAGCCCAGGGAGCGGGGGTTGGGGGGATGAGCAGTTCTTC	CASSPGSGGWGDEQFF
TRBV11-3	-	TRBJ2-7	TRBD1	TGTGCCAGCAGCCCCCGGGACAGGCCCTACGAGCAGTACTTC	CASSPRDRPYEQYF
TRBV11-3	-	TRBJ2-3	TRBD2	TGTGCCAGCGCCTCGGGCGGGAGCTACACAGATACGCAGTATTTT	CASASGGSYTDTQYF
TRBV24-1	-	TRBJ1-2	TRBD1	TGTGCCACCAGTGATCCGGGGGACAGGGGTTTCTATGGCTACACCTTC	CATSDPGDRGFYGYTF
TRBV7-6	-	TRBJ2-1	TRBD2	TGTGCCAGCAGCTTGGCTAGCGGGGGGAACTCCTACAATGAGCAGTTCTTC	CASSLASGGNSYNEQFF
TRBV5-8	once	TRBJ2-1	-	TGTGCCAGCAACTTTCGGGCCGCCCCAGGGAATGAGCAGTTCTTC	CASNFRAAPGNEQFF
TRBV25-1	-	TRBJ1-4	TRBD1	TGTGCCAGCAGTTCTCAGGGGGTTCGGGAAAAACTGTTTTTT	CASSSQGVREKLFF
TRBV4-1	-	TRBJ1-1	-	TGCGCCAGCAGCCAAGCCTTGGGACTGGGTTTCCCTGAAGCTTTCTTT	CASSQALGLGFPEAFF
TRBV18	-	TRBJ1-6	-	TGTGCCAGCTCCGCTCCGCAGATGGCACCCCTCCACTTT	CASSAPQMAPLHF
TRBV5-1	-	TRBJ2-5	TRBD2	TGCGCCAGCAAAGGGACTAGCGGGATTCAAGAGACCCAGTACTTC	CASKGTSGIQETQYF
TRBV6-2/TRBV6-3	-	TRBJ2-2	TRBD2	TGTGCCAGCAGTTATTCTAGCGGAAACACCGGGGAGCTGTTTTTT	CASSYSSGNTGELFF
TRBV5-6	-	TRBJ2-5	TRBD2	TGTGCCAGCAGCTTGGGACTAGCGGACAAGTACCAAGAGACCCAGTACTTC	CASSLGLADKYQETQYF
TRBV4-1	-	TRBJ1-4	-	TGCGCCAGCAGCCCTCCCCTCGCCCCCGTCCGGAGAGGTGAAAAACTGTTTTTT	CASSPPLAPVRRGEKLFF
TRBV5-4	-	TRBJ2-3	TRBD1	TGTGCCAGCAGCTCATCGGGACAGGGCCCCCGGGCACAGTATTTT	CASSSSGQGPRAQYF
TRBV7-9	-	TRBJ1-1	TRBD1	TGTGCCAGCAGCTTCAGGGGGCGCTTGGACACTGAAGCTTTCTTT	CASSFRGRLDTEAFF
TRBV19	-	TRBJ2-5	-	TGTGCCAGTAGTGGTGGAGGGGCTCAAGAGACCCAGTACTTC	CASSGGGAQETQYF
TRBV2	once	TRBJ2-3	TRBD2	TGTGCCAGCAGGACATTAGCGGGGGGGCCCCCAGATACGCAGTATTTT	CASRTLAGGPPDTQYF
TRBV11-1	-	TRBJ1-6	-	TGTGCCAGCAGCCCACGGACAGATGGGTATAATTCACCCCTCCACTTT	CASSPRTDGYNSPLHF
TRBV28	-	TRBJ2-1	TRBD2	TGTGCCAGCAGTGTGATAGCGGGAGGGTCCTACAATGAGCAGTTCTTC	CASSVIAGGSYNEQFF
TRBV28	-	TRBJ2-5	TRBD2	TGTGCCAGCAGCCCCTTAGGCGGGAGTAGGGCCCAGTACTTC	CASSPLGGSRAQYF
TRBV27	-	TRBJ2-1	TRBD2	TGTGCCAGCAAATCTTGGACTAGCGGGAATAATGAGCAGTTCTTC	CASKSWTSGNNEQFF
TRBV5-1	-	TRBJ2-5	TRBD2	TGCGCCAGCAGCCATACGCGGGGGGGCAGGGAGACCCAGTACTTC	CASSHTRGGRETQYF
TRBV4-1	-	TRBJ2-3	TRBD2	TGCGCCAGCAGCCGAGGGACTAGCGGACCCACAGATACGCAGTATTTT	CASSRGTSGPTDTQYF